The sequence of this T cell receptor (beta chain) was determined in a study of blood T cell repertoires in COVID-19. Study-wide context: Nucleic acid was either cDNA or gDNA, and it came from T cells, B-cell-depleted T cells, or PBMCs.

It was within 2 weeks before study entry that exposed participants met a COVID-19 case. Germline V gene data show CDR1 as SNHLY and CDR2 as FYNNEI. The CDR3 covers 18 residues. Losses at the gene ends were 5 bases for V and 4 bases for J; bases not matched to a gene: 14. In the original analysis: Reference gene primer amplification in the assay estimated nucleated cell counts. The protocol was immunoSEQ multiplex PCR, while the TCRdb copy is restricted to in-frame clones and leaves out a portion. D and trimming were read from the DNA, whereas the V and J calls and clone size are those reported in that table. The table has roughly 400,000 clones, about nine tenths seen once; the top ten hold about 0.83%.

The material sequenced was PBMCs or T cells enriched from blood (not recorded which). The rearrangement uses TRBV2 and TRBJ1-4; 9 bases fit TRBD1. This clonotype was obtained from a woman between 35 and 50 years old who had been exposed to COVID-19. DNA of the CDR3: TGTGCCAGCAGTTGGCGCCGTGCTGGACAGGGGCATAATGAAAAACTGTTTTTT. Amino acids: CASSWRRAGQGHNEKLFF.